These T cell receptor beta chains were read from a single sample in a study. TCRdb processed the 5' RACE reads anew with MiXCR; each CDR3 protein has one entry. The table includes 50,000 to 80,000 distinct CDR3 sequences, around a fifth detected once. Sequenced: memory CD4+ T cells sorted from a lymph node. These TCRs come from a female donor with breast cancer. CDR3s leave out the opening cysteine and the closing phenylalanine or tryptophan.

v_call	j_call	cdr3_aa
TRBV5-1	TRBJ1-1	ASRYPGGTEAF
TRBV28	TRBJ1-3	ASQTGGEEFGSTIY
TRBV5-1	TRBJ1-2	ASSFDGTATYGYT
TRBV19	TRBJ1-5	ASSIMRGPSNQPQH
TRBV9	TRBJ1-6	ASSARGQGNSPLH
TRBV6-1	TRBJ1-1	ASRSRDSYGNTEAF
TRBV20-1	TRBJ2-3	SARDRQIESTDTQY
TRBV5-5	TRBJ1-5	ASSRGEDQPQH
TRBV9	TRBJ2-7	ASSVEATSYEQY
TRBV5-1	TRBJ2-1	ASSLDPTGNEQF
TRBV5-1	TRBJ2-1	ASSLRDYTYNEQF
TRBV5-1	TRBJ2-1	ASSSGLAGVNEQF
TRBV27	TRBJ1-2	ASSFTGGGGYT
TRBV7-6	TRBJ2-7	ASSSGTSGSKY
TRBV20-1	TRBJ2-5	SARRPLIGQHKETQY
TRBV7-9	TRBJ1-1	ASSRTPLGAF
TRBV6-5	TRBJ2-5	ASSNIGETQY
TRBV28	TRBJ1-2	ASSLLTMGGYT
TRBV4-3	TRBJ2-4	ASSQDTGLPQY
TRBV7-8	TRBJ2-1	ASSLMGFSYEQF
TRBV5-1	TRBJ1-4	ASSEGLGNEKLF
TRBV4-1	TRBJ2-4	ASSNRAGGLLAKNIQY
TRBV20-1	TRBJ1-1	SVGLREAF
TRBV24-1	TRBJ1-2	ATSEGRGYT
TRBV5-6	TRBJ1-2	SSHRVQSPNYGYT
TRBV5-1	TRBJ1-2	ASSFTGDYGYT
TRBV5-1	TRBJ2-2	ASTKNTGELF
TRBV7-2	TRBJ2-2	ASSLGIRYELF
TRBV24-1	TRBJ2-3	ATASGQGDLNTQY
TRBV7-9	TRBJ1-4	ASSLAGQNEKLF
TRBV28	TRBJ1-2	ASSLWLVSRYGYT
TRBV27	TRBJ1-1	ASSSGTGFEAF
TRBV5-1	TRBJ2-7	ASSPGRTEREQY
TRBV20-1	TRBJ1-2	SATQGNLNYGYT
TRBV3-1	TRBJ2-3	ASSQLQEGDTQY
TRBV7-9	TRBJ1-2	ASSLGQMDYGYT
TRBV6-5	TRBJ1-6	ASSQTGTGDSPLH
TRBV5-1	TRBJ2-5	ASSLDPGSETQY
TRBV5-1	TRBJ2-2	ASSSGGGTGELF
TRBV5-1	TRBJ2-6	ASSIDSSGANVLT
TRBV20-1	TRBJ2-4	SARVSENIQY